This is a list of T cell receptor beta chains from one sample in a study of blood T cell repertoires in COVID-19. The data were produced by immunoSEQ multiplex PCR, yet TCRdb's version contains in-frame clones alone and is incomplete. Here the sample spans a few hundred thousand clones, more than 75% being singletons. The sequenced material came from PBMCs or T cells enriched from blood (not recorded which). The receptors come from a woman in her thirties who had recovered from COVID-19. Both conserved end residues are part of each CDR3. A D gene is named only where the DNA matches it firmly. The size field is filled for only some rows; it gives once, few, many or a size class.

>TRBJ2-7|-|TRBV28|TRBD1
TGTGCCAGCAGCCCCGGGACAGCGAGCTCCTACGAGCAGTACTTC
CASSPGTASSYEQYF
>TRBJ2-1|few|TRBV6-5|TRBD2
TGTGCCAGCGGGAGGGGACTAGCGGGAGGTGAGCAGTTCTTC
CASGRGLAGGEQFF
>TRBJ2-5|few|TRBV28|-
TGTGCCATCAGAGGGAGCGCCCAAGAGACCCAGTACTTC
CAIRGSAQETQYF
>TRBJ1-6|-|TRBV19|-
TGTGCCAGTAGTGCCATACAGGGTTCTTCTACTTCACCCCTCCACTTT
CASSAIQGSSTSPLHF
>TRBJ2-7|-|TRBV25-1|TRBD2
TGTGCCAGCAGTGAACCCGGACTAGCGGGGGGTTACGAGCAGTACTTC
CASSEPGLAGGYEQYF
>TRBJ2-7|few|TRBV2|-
TGTGCCAGCAGTGACCAGGCGCCCTACGAGCAGTACTTC
CASSDQAPYEQYF
>TRBJ1-1|few|TRBV2|-
TGTGCCAGCACTCAGGGAATGAACACTGAAGCTTTCTTT
CASTQGMNTEAFF
>TRBJ2-1|-|TRBV28|TRBD1
TGTGCCAGCAAGGAGAGGGGGCACTCCTACAATGAGCAGTTCTTC
CASKERGHSYNEQFF
>TRBJ1-5|-|TRBV4-1|-
TGCGCCAGCAGCCAAGAGGCGGGCAGGGGTAATCAGCCCCAGCATTTT
CASSQEAGRGNQPQHF
>TRBJ1-1|-|TRBV18|-
TGTGCCAGCTCACCGACGGGGGGGGCCGGGGACACTGAAGCTTTCTTT
CASSPTGGAGDTEAFF
>TRBJ1-1|-|TRBV5-5|-
TGTGCCAGCAGCTTCGGGGGGAACACTGAAGCTTTCTTT
CASSFGGNTEAFF
>TRBJ2-7|-|TRBV20-1|-
TGCAGTGCTAGATACCGGGAGGAGCAGTACTTC
CSARYREEQYF
>TRBJ2-3|-|TRBV3-1/TRBV3-2|TRBD2
TGTGCCAGCAGCCAAGCTCCGGCGGGGGGCACAGATACGCAGTATTTT
CASSQAPAGGTDTQYF
>TRBJ2-2|-|TRBV5-1|-
TGCGCCAGCAGCCTAAGACAGGTCGGGGTCACCGGGGAGCTGTTTTTT
CASSLRQVGVTGELFF
>TRBJ1-6|-|TRBV12-5|TRBD1
TGTGCTAGTGGTCCGGGACAGAATTCACCCCTCCACTTT
CASGPGQNSPLHF
>TRBJ2-3|-|TRBV4-3|-
TGCGCCAGCAGCGTCGGGGGGCGCGGGGATACGCAGTATTTT
CASSVGGRGDTQYF
>TRBJ1-2|few|TRBV6-4|TRBD1
TGTGCCCCTCCCCGCCACAGGGGCTGTCACTATGGCTACACCTTC
CAPPRHRGCHYGYTF
>TRBJ1-2|-|TRBV15|TRBD1
TGTGCCACCAGCGCGGGGACAGCTAACTATGGCTACACCTTC
CATSAGTANYGYTF
>TRBJ1-1|-|TRBV2|TRBD1
TGTGCCATCCAACCCCGGGACAGGTCCCTGAACACTGAAGCTTTCTTT
CAIQPRDRSLNTEAFF
>TRBJ1-4|-|TRBV30|-
TGTGCCTGGAGCTACCCCGGGACATCCGAAAAACTGTTTTTT
CAWSYPGTSEKLFF
>TRBJ2-1|-|TRBV11-2|-
TGTGCCAGCAGCTTAGATCGGTGGGGGGGGCTAAATGAGCAGTTCTTC
CASSLDRWGGLNEQFF
>TRBJ2-5|few|TRBV9|-
TGTGCCAGCAGCGTAGGCCAGGGGAAAGAGACCCAGTACTTC
CASSVGQGKETQYF
>TRBJ1-1|-|TRBV19|TRBD1
TGTGCCAGTAGTATTTGGACAGGGGTTCTCACTGAAGCTTTCTTT
CASSIWTGVLTEAFF
>TRBJ2-7|-|TRBV23-1|-
TGCGCCAACGGGGAGGAGGAGCAGTACTTC
CANGEEEQYF
>TRBJ1-5|-|TRBV28|TRBD1
TGTGCCAGCAGTTTACTACCGGGACAGGGGTTCAAACAGCCCCAGCATTTT
CASSLLPGQGFKQPQHF
>TRBJ2-3|-|TRBV9|-
TGTGCCAGCAGCGCGCCCCGAGACACGATCACAGATACGCAGTATTTT
CASSAPRDTITDTQYF
>TRBJ1-2|-|TRBV18|-
TGTGCCAGCTCACCGATTGCTCCTGACAGTAACTATGGCTACACCTTC
CASSPIAPDSNYGYTF
>TRBJ1-5|-|TRBV2|-
TGTGCCAGCAATAGGGGGGGCGCGGGTAATCAGCCCCAGCATTTT
CASNRGGAGNQPQHF
>TRBJ2-1|few|TRBV2|TRBD1
TGTGCCAGCAGCGTCGACAGGGGGCTTCTCAATGAGCAGTTCTTC
CASSVDRGLLNEQFF
>TRBJ2-7|-|TRBV5-1|-
TGCGCCAGCAGCTACCCCTCAGGGTACGAGCAGTACTTC
CASSYPSGYEQYF
>TRBJ2-3|-|TRBV28|-
TGTGCCAGCCCCCCAAGGGAGAAGCAGGGGATGGATACGCAGTATTTT
CASPPREKQGMDTQYF
>TRBJ2-7|-|TRBV5-1|TRBD1
TGCGCCAGCAGCTTTGAGGACAGGGGAGGCGAGCAGTACTTC
CASSFEDRGGEQYF